The following is a TCR beta chain sequence with its context. Germline trimming cut 3 bases from V and 0 bases from J; bases unmatched to any gene: 6. The CDR3 has 17 residues. Germline loops: CDR1 SGHDT, CDR2 YYEEEE. Source study methods: Amplification of reference gene primers provided the estimated nucleated cell counts. The assay was immunoSEQ multiplex PCR, and TCRdb's table has in-frame clones only and misses some. From that table come the V and J calls and clone size; the DNA was used to work out D and trimming. The data show around 250,000 clones, roughly 85% seen once. The sample comes from a study of blood T cell repertoires in COVID-19. Study context: The United States, Italy and Spain were the sources of the acute and convalescent COVID-19 samples. The cDNA or gDNA used as material had been derived from T cells, B-cell-depleted T cells, or PBMCs.

The material sequenced was peripheral blood. The chain carries TRBV5-6 and TRBJ1-3; 10 bases match TRBD1. The receptor was isolated from a woman between 18 and 30 years old with acute or convalescent COVID-19. The CDR3 spells CASSSGTGAFSGNTIYF. CDR3 DNA: TGTGCCAGCAGCTCGGGGACAGGGGCTTTCTCTGGAAACACCATATATTTT.